This TCR beta chain came from a study of PD-1 blockade in classical Hodgkin lymphoma. Across the study: With a 2-week interval, patients received intravenous nivolumab at 3 mg/kg.

Using immunoSEQ multiplex PCR, the repertoire was profiled, and TCRdb retains in-frame clones only, with some absent. Among under 40,000 clones listed, around 81% were seen once. The CDR3 consists of 14 residues. Germline-derived CDR1 and CDR2 are SGHTA and FQGNSA. The V gene lost 5 bases and the J gene lost 5 bases, with 15 bases spanning the gap. The sample's time point: cycle 4 day 1 (C4D1), after six to seven weeks of nivolumab. Relapse after autologous stem cell transplantation occurred in every patient, and brentuximab vedotin exposure varied. Study observations and caveats: Diversity similar to that of newly diagnosed patients was seen at baseline in complete responders. In newly diagnosed patients, baseline TCR diversity was reportedly below that of healthy donors. The CD4+ diversity rise by C4D1 was clearest in complete responders.

With respect to this clone: What it recognizes is unknown.

The chain links TRBV7-2 to TRBJ1-2, with D possibly matching TRBD1 (6 bases). The sample was peripheral blood mononuclear cells (PBMCs), taken before the fourth cycle of nivolumab. This TCR came from a human donor with classical Hodgkin lymphoma. The CDR3, as DNA: TGTGCCAGCAGCCCCGCGGGGGCCAGGTATGGCTACACCTTC. Amino acid sequence: CASSPAGARYGYTF.